This T cell receptor (beta chain) was recorded in a study of shared clonotypes between healthy human individuals. Note on this clone: What it recognizes is unknown.

Overall study results and limits: In general, naive subsets displayed greater estimated richness than memory subsets did.

Genomic DNA (from each subset) was split evenly across several immunoSEQ plates. Under the authors' procedure: Filtering differed, since immunoSEQ gave only junction sequences and no quality scores. Produced via immunoSEQ multiplex PCR; TCRdb's table is partial and in-frame only. That table gives V, J and clone size, and the DNA gave D and trimming. The sample yields 550,000 to 700,000 clones, approximately 73% seen once. V was pared by 2 bases and J by 3 bases, with 19 bases between. There are 17 residues in the CDR3. Germline V CDR1 and CDR2: MDHEN, SYDVKM. The source of this sequence is a woman in her 30s in good health. The sample consisted of memory CD4+ T cells sorted from blood. Stated subset: CD45RA-negative fraction. The genes are TRBV28 and TRBJ2-5; TRBD1 is a possible D gene (6 bases). The CDR3 is CASSLPLRGHHEETQYF. As DNA, the CDR3 is TGTGCCAGCAGTTTACCCCTTAGGGGACACCACGAAGAGACCCAGTACTTC.